The 17 T cell receptor beta chains below come from one sample, sequenced in a study of blood T cell repertoires in COVID-19 (dated by TCRdb to the early 2020s). The receptor library was made with the immunoSEQ multiplex PCR assay. Imported from immuneACCESS, the table was reduced by TCRdb to in-frame sequences with V and J called. These copies leave out some clones; in studies compared against another copy, an unresolved V gene accounts for under half, and the cause of the remainder is not known. The sample includes under 200,000 clones, with 85% to 90% observed a single time. The top ten clones comprise roughly 9.8% of the sample. Material: peripheral blood. These receptors came from a woman aged 60-70 years with COVID-19, enrolled during active disease.

The V gene is TRBV19, the J gene TRBJ1-5, with 10 bases identical to TRBD1. V lost 3 bases to trimming and J lost 6 bases; unmatched junction nucleotides: 8. Germline assignment: CDR1 LNHDA and CDR2 SQIVND (reference sequence). This CDR3 has 16 amino acids. CDR3 nucleotides: TGTGCCAGTAGTATCGATTGGGGACAGGGGATTCAGCCCCAGCATTTT. Translation gives CASSIDWGQGIQPQHF.

V gene TRBV3-1 (or the pseudogene TRBV3-2) combines with J gene TRBJ1-3; 7 positions match TRBD1. Unmatched junction bases numbered 6, after V lost 1 base and J lost 0 bases. This CDR3 comprises 17 residues. Germline V gene lookup returns CDR1 LGHDT and CDR2 YNNKEL (reference sequence). CDR3: CASSQGDSGISGNTIYF. The CDR3 DNA is TGTGCCAGCAGCCAAGGGGACAGCGGAATCTCTGGAAACACCATATATTTT.

This CDR3 reads CASSSHSGRAREETQYF. In nucleotides, the CDR3 is TGTGCCAGTAGTAGTCATAGCGGGAGGGCCCGAGAAGAGACCCAGTACTTC. The chain joins TRBV19 to TRBJ2-5; 11 bases agree with TRBD2. The germline V gene has CDR1 LNHDA and CDR2 SQIVND (reference sequence). The CDR3 runs to 17 residues. Germline trimming cut 4 bases from V and 3 bases from J; bases unmatched to any gene: 10.

This chain connects TRBV6-5 to TRBJ2-7; a weak D match, TRBD2 (6 bases). This CDR3 contains 14 residues. V gave up 6 bases and J gave up 1 base, with 13 bases separating them. Germline CDR1 MNHEY, CDR2 SVGAGI. The CDR3 nucleotides read TGTGCCAGCAGGGAGGGGAGGCAGTCCTACGAGCAGTACTTC. Residues: CASREGRQSYEQYF.

The chain combines TRBV7-2 with TRBJ2-3; perhaps TRBD1 as D (6 bases). CDR3 length: 14 residues. CDR1 is SGHTA, CDR2 FQGNSA, per germline. Trimming stripped 3 bases from V and 10 bases from J, with 17 bases between. The CDR3 here is CASSFALRGGPQYF. The DNA of the CDR3 is TGTGCCAGCAGCTTCGCACTCAGGGGTGGGCCGCAGTATTTT. The whole variable domain, filled in from reference TRBV7-2 and TRBJ2-3, reads GAGVSQSPSNKVTEKGKDVELRCDPISGHTALYWYRQSLGQGLEFLIYFQGNSAPDKSGLPSDRFSAERTGGSVSTLTIQRTQQEDSAVYLCASSFALRGGPQYFGPGTRLTVL.

The chain combines TRBV27 with TRBJ1-3, with D hard to call. Germline CDR1 and CDR2: MNHEY and SMNVEV (reference sequence). Trimming removed 3 bases at V and 4 bases at J, with 13 bases between. CDR3 length: 15 amino acids. The CDR3 region has the DNA TGTGCCAGCAGTTTGCGGGGTCGTGGGGGAAACACCATATATTTT. It yields the protein CASSLRGRGGNTIYF.

V and J are TRBV27 and TRBJ1-5; D is possibly TRBD1 (5 bases). Germline assignment: CDR1 MNHEY and CDR2 SMNVEV (reference sequence). CDR3 size: 14 residues. Trimming took 5 bases from V and 0 from J, leaving 8 bases between them. CDR3 loop: CASSRQGSNQPQHF. As DNA, the CDR3 is TGTGCCAGCAGTAGGCAGGGTAGCAATCAGCCCCAGCATTTT.

This chain connects TRBV14 to TRBJ1-1; 9 nucleotides align to TRBD1. CDR1 and CDR2 from the germline V gene are SGHDN and FVKESK. Trimming took 1 base from V and 2 from J; bases not matched to a gene: 5. This CDR3 spans 16 amino acids. The CDR3 DNA reads as TGTGCCAGCAGCCAAGCCGGGACAGGGATAAACACTGAAGCTTTCTTT. It specifies CASSQAGTGINTEAFF.

The chain recombines TRBV9 with TRBJ2-7, with 8 bases aligning to TRBD1. Germline trimming cut 3 bases from V and 2 bases from J; bases unmatched to any gene: 1. The CDR3 has 13 residues. CDR1 is SGDLS and CDR2 is YYNGEE in the germline V gene. The CDR3 is CASSATGAYEQYF. The CDR3 DNA reads as TGTGCCAGCAGCGCGACAGGGGCCTACGAGCAGTACTTC.

The genes are TRBV7-9 and TRBJ2-6, with D possibly being TRBD1 (6 bases). V lost 6 bases to trimming and J lost 4 bases, with 22 bases between them. CDR3 size: 18 residues. Germline V CDR1 and CDR2: SEHNR, FQNEAQ (reference sequence). CDR3 region: CASRYGPDRLAGANVLTF. DNA for the CDR3: TGTGCCAGCAGGTACGGGCCCGACAGGTTAGCGGGGGCCAACGTCCTGACTTTC.

The chain links TRBV19 to TRBJ2-1; D ambiguous. In germline, CDR1 is LNHDA, CDR2 SQIVND (reference sequence). V lost 7 bases and J lost 6, with 19 bases in between. This CDR3 is built from 15 residues. The CDR3 DNA sequence: TGTGCCAGTATCGTCACTCCTGGCGGCGGCAATGAGCAGTTCTTC. This codes for CASIVTPGGGNEQFF.

This chain connects TRBV29-1 to TRBJ1-1; D ambiguous. V lost 1 base to trimming and J lost 3 bases, with 9 bases between them. From germline, CDR1 is SQVTM and CDR2 ANQGSEA. The CDR3 spans 13 residues. As DNA, the CDR3 is TGCAGCGTTGAAGTGGCACTAGACACTGAAGCTTTCTTT. Translation: CSVEVALDTEAFF.

This chain links TRBV4-1 with TRBJ2-3; tentatively, D is TRBD1 (6 bases). Deletions cut 0 bases from V and 1 base from J, with 20 bases between. Per germline, CDR1 MGHRA and CDR2 YSYEKL. The CDR3 extends over 19 amino acids. CDR3 sequence (DNA): TGCGCCAGCAGCCAAGATCTTGTGGGGGCGGCTAGGGGCACAGATACGCAGTATTTT. Its protein is CASSQDLVGAARGTDTQYF.

The rearrangement uses TRBV7-3 and TRBJ2-7; the match to TRBD2 covers 7 bases. Germline trimming cut 6 bases from V and 5 bases from J; bases unmatched to any gene: 16. CDR1 SGHTA and CDR2 FQGTGA come from the germline V gene. The CDR3 is 16 amino acids. The CDR3 here is CASSPTGGLNLDEQYF. The CDR3 nucleotides are TGTGCCAGCAGTCCCACGGGAGGCCTTAATCTTGACGAGCAGTACTTC.

The rearrangement joins TRBV27 to TRBJ2-1; 12 bases match TRBD2. V was pared by 5 bases and J by 5 bases, with 10 bases of the junction left unmatched. Germline CDR1 MNHEY, CDR2 SMNVEV (reference sequence). This CDR3 is 17 amino acids long. The CDR3 DNA reads as TGTGCCAGCAGTATCAGGACTAGCGGGATGATGCACAATGAGCAGTTCTTC. This encodes CASSIRTSGMMHNEQFF.

The V and J genes are TRBV5-6 and TRBJ1-1; 7 bases agree with TRBD1. Germline loops: CDR1 SGHDT, CDR2 YYEEEE. The J segment lost 4 bases and the V segment lost 4 bases, leaving 7 bases of the junction unmatched. The length of the CDR3 is 14 residues. CDR3 protein: CASSLPGQITEAFF. CDR3 DNA sequence: TGTGCCAGCAGCCTCCCGGGACAGATCACTGAAGCTTTCTTT.

The rearrangement uses TRBV9 and TRBJ1-1, with D possibly TRBD1 on 6 matching bases. Germline CDR1 SGDLS, CDR2 YYNGEE. The CDR3 consists of 15 residues. The ends were cut back, 1 base at V and 1 base at J, with 11 bases in the middle. The CDR3 spells CASSVKWTENTEAFF. The CDR3 DNA sequence: TGTGCCAGCAGCGTAAAGTGGACAGAGAACACTGAAGCTTTCTTT.